The 2 T cell receptor beta chains below come from one sample, sequenced in a study of naive and memory T cell subsets. Alpha and beta constant region primers primed reverse transcription for blood and skin samples. One entry per CDR3 protein, called by TCRdb with MiXCR from the 5' RACE reads. The sample contains roughly 26,000 distinct CDR3 sequences, roughly 25% of which appear only once. Whole-blood samples were 2 to 3 ml of peripheral blood from healthy adult volunteers. These receptors all stem from a female donor in good health.

The table lists this clonotype with many counts. The chain carries TRBV4-1 and TRBJ1-4; 9 bases agree with TRBD1. The CDR3 totals 16 residues. V lost 1 base to trimming and J lost 1 base; unmatched junction nucleotides: 1. Germline V gene lookup returns CDR1 MGHRA and CDR2 YSYEKL. This CDR3 reads CASSQGQGVTNEKLFF. The DNA of the CDR3 is TGCGCCAGCAGCCAAGGACAGGGGGTAACTAATGAAAAACTGTTTTTT.

Within the sample, this clonotype is medium-sized (0.01 to 0.1%). The chain recombines TRBV7-2 with TRBJ2-5; 9 bases fit TRBD2. V was pared by 3 bases and J by 4 bases, with 6 bases of the junction left unmatched. Germline V gene lookup returns CDR1 SGHTA and CDR2 FQGNSA. CDR3 length: 15 amino acids. The CDR3 DNA reads TGTGCCAGCAGCTTTCAGCGGGGGGTAGGAGAGACCCAGTACTTC. This gives the protein CASSFQRGVGETQYF.